The T cell receptor beta chain described here comes from a study of vaccination effects on CD4 cells after COVID-19. Study observations and caveats: Only a single clone (1 of 255 vaccine-induced clones in healthy vaccinees) cross-reacted with common cold coronaviruses.

Trimming cost V 0 bases and J 3 bases, with 9 bases left between them. The CDR3 has 14 residues. The germline gives CDR1 SGHRS, CDR2 YFSETQ. Assay used: immunoSEQ multiplex PCR; TCRdb lists only in-frame clones, some missing. Among roughly 76,000 clones listed, roughly 72% were seen once. In regard to this clone: Its specificity is not known.

Under the ViraFEST assay, PBMC were stimulated with viral peptide pools so that antigen-specific CD4+ T cells expanded. Sequencing was performed afterwards. Culture lasted roughly eleven days before CD4+ T cell isolation. This specimen was CD4+ T cells from PBMCs cultured with HCoV-229E spike peptides, taken before COVID-19 vaccination. This sequence joins TRBV5-1 and TRBJ2-5; D is unresolved. The source is a human donor who received a COVID-19 vaccine. CDR3 protein: CASSLGPTEETQYF. The CDR3 DNA follows: TGCGCCAGCAGCTTGGGGCCCACAGAAGAGACCCAGTACTTC.